The subject of this entry is one T cell receptor (beta chain). The sample comes from a study of blood T cell repertoires in COVID-19. The V gene's germline CDR1 is MNHEY and CDR2 SVGAGI. The CDR3 contains 14 residues. V lost 6 bases and J 0 bases, leaving 8 bases between the germline ends. Original processing methods: Reference gene primer amplification gave estimated nucleated cell counts. The assay was immunoSEQ multiplex PCR, and TCRdb's table has in-frame clones only and misses some. V and J calls and clone size are those listed in that table; D and trimming were worked out from the DNA. The sample has around 360,000 clones, about 90% seen once; the top ten hold under 11%.

This receptor was obtained from a woman in her twenties or thirties with COVID-19, enrolled during active disease. Sequenced sample: peripheral blood. The J gene is TRBJ2-2, the V gene TRBV6-5; no firm D call. As DNA, the CDR3 is TGTGCCAGCAGAGAGGTAGCGAACACCGGGGAGCTGTTTTTT. It encodes CASREVANTGELFF.